This T cell receptor (beta chain) came from a study of CD8 T cells in Susac syndrome. General study points: The study's TCR sequencing and HLA analysis covered a relatively small number of individuals, and the study acknowledged this.

Random hexamers were used to reverse transcribe about 0.45 to 1 ug of RNA. Each CDR3 protein is one row after TCRdb ran MiXCR on the immunoSEQ multiplex PCR reads. Here the sample spans approximately 140,000 distinct CDR3 sequences, approximately 95% being singletons. In blood CD8+ and CD4+ T cells, TCR beta underwent sequencing. As for this clonotype: Its antigen is as yet unknown.

Source material: CD4+ T cells from PBMCs. The receptor's source is a human donor with multiple sclerosis.

Written as DNA, the CDR3 is TGTGCCAGCAGCCGTCAAGGGGGCCAGTTGAATGAGCAGTTCTTC. The encoded protein is CASSRQGGQLNEQFF. The chain combines TRBV11-2 with TRBJ2-1, with 7 bases aligning to TRBD1. The germline V gene has CDR1 SGHAT and CDR2 FQNNGV. The trim removed 5 bases at V and 7 bases at J, leaving 11 bases unmatched. The CDR3 loop spans 15 amino acids.